Below, 24 T cell receptor beta chains from the same sample are listed, as sequenced in a study of PD-L1 blockade in urothelial cancer (dated by TCRdb to about 2017). The time point label for this specimen denotes: peripheral blood 6 weeks after treatment start. To prepare the library, the immunoSEQ multiplex PCR assay was applied. The table was pulled from immuneACCESS by TCRdb, which kept in-frame rearrangements only. Such tables lose some clones; where checked, under half of the loss comes from unresolved V genes, and the rest has no known cause. The sample records 29,000 or so clones, around three quarters of which are singletons. Jointly, the top ten make up about 3.7% of the sample. Here the sequenced sample was PBMCs, taken around atezolizumab (anti-PD-L1) treatment. The receptor source for this set is a man between 65 and 85 years old with urothelial cancer.

The rearrangement links TRBV6-5 to TRBJ1-2; TRBD1 matches 7 bases. The CDR3 covers 15 residues. Trimming at V came to 4 bases and at J to 4 bases, leaving 9 bases not matched to a gene. Germline CDR1 is MNHEY and CDR2 is SVGAGI. CDR3 sequence (DNA): TGTGCCAGCAGTTCAATGGACAGGAGCTCCTATGGCTACACCTTC. Translated, it gives CASSSMDRSSYGYTF.

The chain links TRBV19 to TRBJ1-5; TRBD1 might be the D (6 bases). CDR3 length: 15 residues. The V end was cut by 0 bases, the J end by 4 bases, with 10 bases between. From germline, CDR1 is LNHDA and CDR2 SQIVND (reference sequence). The CDR3 region has the DNA TGTGCCAGTAGTATAGAATCGGGACATAATCAGCCCCAGCATTTT. Protein sequence: CASSIESGHNQPQHF.

This clone was observed a single time. The chain uses TRBV6-6 and TRBJ2-7; 10 bases match TRBD1. The V gene's germline CDR1 is MNHNY and CDR2 SVGAGI (reference sequence). CDR3 size: 12 residues. V shed 9 bases, J shed 12 bases, and the junction held 11 bases outside the gene matches. The CDR3 here is CASNRDRGRLYF. CDR3 DNA: TGTGCCAGTAACCGGGACAGGGGTCGTCTGTACTTC.

The rearrangement links TRBV5-1 to TRBJ1-2, with 9 bases that match TRBD1. J gave up 6 bases and V 2 bases, and 5 bases lay outside the gene matches. The germline CDR1 and CDR2 sequences are SGHRS and YFSETQ. The length of the CDR3 is 14 residues. This CDR3 reads CASSFRTGEDGYTF. CDR3 DNA sequence: TGCGCCAGCAGCTTTCGGACAGGGGAGGATGGCTACACCTTC.

The table lists this clone with a count of one. The J gene is TRBJ1-1, the V gene TRBV4-2; weak D call: TRBD1 (5 bases). Germline V gene lookup returns CDR1 LGHNA and CDR2 YNFKEQ. The CDR3 runs 13 residues. Trimming left V 6 bases short and J 7 bases short, with 15 bases between. CDR3 amino acids: CASRLVSDSEAFF. The DNA for the CDR3 is TGTGCCAGCAGGTTGGTAAGTGACAGTGAAGCTTTCTTT.

The gene calls are TRBV18 and TRBJ2-1; D may be TRBD2 (6 bases). Trimming stripped 4 bases from V and 0 bases from J, with 10 bases between. The CDR3 loop spans 15 amino acids. CDR1 and CDR2 from the germline V gene are KGHSH and LQKENI. Here the CDR3 reads CASSREVVSYNEQFF. CDR3 nucleotides: TGTGCCAGCTCACGGGAGGTGGTCTCCTACAATGAGCAGTTCTTC.

The rearrangement joins TRBV27 to TRBJ2-6; 7 bases line up with TRBD1. CDR1 and CDR2 (germline): MNHEY, SMNVEV (reference sequence). Losses at the gene ends were 2 bases for V and 2 bases for J; bases not matched to a gene: 6. This CDR3 has 17 amino acids. The CDR3 nucleotides read TGTGCCAGCAGTTTACCCGGGACAGCGCCTGGGGCCAACGTCCTGACTTTC. Translated: CASSLPGTAPGANVLTF.

The V gene is TRBV6-1, the J gene TRBJ2-1, with a weak D call TRBD2 (5 bases). There are 16 residues in the CDR3. Germline-derived CDR1 and CDR2 are MNHNS and SASEGT. V lost 2 bases to trimming and J lost 0 bases, with 11 bases between them. The CDR3 DNA is TGTGCCAGCAGTGAACAGCGGTTCAGCTCCTACAATGAGCAGTTCTTC. It yields the protein CASSEQRFSSYNEQFF.

V and J are TRBV18 and TRBJ1-1, with a tentative D call TRBD1 (6 bases). V lost 6 bases to trimming and J lost 0 bases, with 17 bases between them. The CDR3 spans 16 residues. Germline V gives CDR1 KGHSH, CDR2 LQKENI. In DNA, the CDR3 is TGTGCCAGCTCCTCACGACAGGCCTACGTGAACACTGAAGCTTTCTTT. This gives the protein CASSSRQAYVNTEAFF.

The chain uses TRBV6-6 and TRBJ2-3; D uncertain. The CDR3 is made up of 15 amino acids. V lost 6 bases to trimming and J lost 0 bases, with 13 bases between them. The germline gives CDR1 MNHNY, CDR2 SVGAGI (reference sequence). CDR3 bases: TGTGCCAGCAGCCCCCGCAGTCCTAGCACAGATACGCAGTATTTT. Amino acid sequence: CASSPRSPSTDTQYF.

The rearrangement joins TRBV10-3 to TRBJ2-2, with D perhaps TRBD2 (6 bases). Trimming stripped 3 bases from V and 4 bases from J, with 15 bases between. Germline V lookup: CDR1 ENHRY, CDR2 SYGVKD. CDR3 length: 16 amino acids. CDR3 region: CAISDIRGRVTGELFF. The CDR3 nucleotides are TGTGCCATCAGTGACATCCGGGGGAGAGTCACCGGGGAGCTGTTTTTT.

This chain uses TRBV25-1 with TRBJ1-4; D may be TRBD1 (6 bases). Trimming removed 4 bases at V and 0 bases at J, with 12 bases between. The CDR3 runs 16 residues. Germline V gene sequence: CDR1 MGHDK, CDR2 SYGVNS. CDR3 sequence reads: CASSGGQQATNEKLFF. In DNA, the CDR3 is TGTGCCAGCAGTGGTGGACAGCAGGCAACTAATGAAAAACTGTTTTTT. Based on the CDR3 plus reference TRBV25-1 and TRBJ1-4, the full variable domain is EADIYQTPRYLVIGTGKKITLECSQTMGHDKMYWYQQDPGMELHLIHYSYGVNSTEKGDLSSESTVSRIRTEHFPLTLESARPSHTSQYLCASSGGQQATNEKLFFGSGTQLSVL.

The chain employs TRBV5-4 and TRBJ2-1, with TRBD2 matching 11 bases. Germline-derived CDR1 and CDR2 are SGHNT and YYREEE (reference sequence). The CDR3 has 15 amino acids. Trimming at V came to 0 bases and at J to 12 bases, leaving 8 bases not matched to a gene. CDR3 loop: CASSLASSGGLSQFF. The CDR3 DNA reads TGTGCCAGCAGCTTGGCGTCTAGCGGGGGGCTATCGCAGTTCTTC.

V is TRBV28 and J is TRBJ1-2, with D hard to call. Germline lookup yields CDR1 MDHEN and CDR2 SYDVKM. V shed 3 bases and J shed 1 base, with 15 bases lying between them. The CDR3 sequence is 16 residues long. The DNA for the CDR3 is TGTGCCAGCAGTTTCCTCTGGTCCCAGAATAACTATGGCTACACCTTC. Residues: CASSFLWSQNNYGYTF.

The gene calls are TRBV11-2 and TRBJ2-3; 11 bases match TRBD2. Trimming cost V 2 bases and J 6 bases; bases outside gene matches: 1. The CDR3 loop spans 14 amino acids. Germline-derived CDR1 and CDR2 are SGHAT and FQNNGV. The DNA of the CDR3 is TGTGCCAGCAGCTTAACTAGCGGGGGTGATACGCAGTATTTT. This codes for CASSLTSGGDTQYF.

The V call is TRBV10-3, the J call TRBJ1-2, with D unclear. This CDR3 has 12 residues. V gave up 9 bases and J gave up 8 bases, with 16 bases separating them. The germline V gene has CDR1 ENHRY and CDR2 SYGVKD. CDR3 residues: CAIFSSGSGYTF. For the CDR3, the DNA is TGTGCCATTTTTAGCTCGGGTAGCGGCTACACCTTC.

About this clone itself: Other nucleotide sequences in the sample specify the same CDR3. V is TRBV18 and J is TRBJ2-7; a possible D gene is TRBD1 (6 bases). Germline values: CDR1 KGHSH, CDR2 LQKENI. CDR3 length equals 15 residues. V was cut by 3 bases and J by 0 bases, with 12 bases left in between. CDR3 sequence (DNA): TGTGCCAGCTCACCCCGTAGACAGGACTCCTACGAGCAGTACTTC. As protein: CASSPRRQDSYEQYF.

The chain joins TRBV7-2 to TRBJ2-4; D remains unclear. The CDR3 spans 14 residues. Germline CDR1 SGHTA, CDR2 FQGNSA. V lost 5 bases and J lost 4, with 12 bases in between. In DNA, the CDR3 is TGTGCCAGCAGCCTCCGAATCGAGAAAAACATTCAGTACTTC. Encoded protein: CASSLRIEKNIQYF.

The chain employs TRBV7-2 and TRBJ2-3; 12 bases fit TRBD2. Germline loops: CDR1 SGHTA, CDR2 FQGNSA. The junction had 4 bases not matched to a gene; V was cut back by 3 bases and J by 3 bases. The CDR3 length is 16 residues. CDR3 residues: CASSLTSGSGTDTQYF. The CDR3 nucleotides read TGTGCCAGCAGCTTGACTAGCGGGAGTGGAACAGATACGCAGTATTTT. The whole variable domain, filled in from reference TRBV7-2 and TRBJ2-3, reads GAGVSQSPSNKVTEKGKDVELRCDPISGHTALYWYRQSLGQGLEFLIYFQGNSAPDKSGLPSDRFSAERTGGSVSTLTIQRTQQEDSAVYLCASSLTSGSGTDTQYFGPGTRLTVL.

The V call is TRBV29-1, the J call TRBJ2-2; maybe TRBD2 (5 bases). Trimming removed 4 bases at V and 5 bases at J, with 11 bases between. Germline CDR1 and CDR2: SQVTM and ANQGSEA. The CDR3 length is 13 residues. The CDR3 spells CSVVSRGTGELFF. CDR3 sequence (DNA): TGCAGCGTTGTTTCCCGGGGAACCGGGGAGCTGTTTTTT.

This clone occurred a few times. The chain employs TRBV5-1 and TRBJ1-3, with 11 positions matching TRBD1. The germline gives CDR1 SGHRS, CDR2 YFSETQ. After removal of 4 bases from V and 3 bases from J, the junction contained 6 bases not matched to a gene. This CDR3 is built from 16 residues. CDR3 DNA: TGCGCCAGCAGCCCAGGACAGGGGGCGCGTGGAAACACCATATATTTT. Translated: CASSPGQGARGNTIYF.

The V call is TRBV11-2, the J call TRBJ2-7, with TRBD1 matching over 7 bases. Trimming took 4 bases from V and 0 from J; bases not matched to a gene: 3. The CDR3 has 14 residues. Germline CDR1 SGHAT, CDR2 FQNNGV. CDR3 region: CASSWDSYSYEQYF. DNA for the CDR3: TGTGCCAGCAGCTGGGACAGCTACTCCTACGAGCAGTACTTC.

This chain connects TRBV11-2 to TRBJ2-4; D is perhaps TRBD2 (6 bases). Germline V gene sequence: CDR1 SGHAT, CDR2 FQNNGV. Trimming took 3 bases from V and 12 from J, leaving 12 bases between them. The CDR3 length is 12 residues. The CDR3 reads CASSLTRGAQYF. CDR3 in DNA: TGTGCCAGCAGCTTGACTAGAGGTGCTCAGTACTTC.

The chain carries TRBV28 and TRBJ1-5; 7 bases fit TRBD1. V gave up 7 bases and J gave up 6 bases; unmatched junction bases: 6. The germline V gene encodes CDR1 MDHEN and CDR2 SYDVKM. This CDR3 is 13 amino acids long. DNA for the CDR3: TGTGCCAGCAAGGGGACAGTATCTCAGCCCCAGCATTTT. Translating gives CASKGTVSQPQHF.